Presented here are 21 T cell receptor beta chains from one specimen sequenced in a study of CD8 T cells in ankylosing spondylitis. General study findings and limits: There was a TCR beta motif, made of fewer than 10 highly homologous variants, that appeared characteristic of ankylosing spondylitis blood.

TCRdb processed the 5' RACE reads anew with MiXCR; each CDR3 protein has one entry. The sample has around 770,000 distinct CDR3 sequences, approximately 10% seen once. For these receptors, no antigen is known. The sequenced material came from blood, either unsorted or a sorted T cell fraction (not recorded which). These receptors all come from a male donor with ankylosing spondylitis.

The chain employs TRBV7-3 and TRBJ1-2; 9 nucleotides agree with TRBD1. V gave up 5 bases and J gave up 4 bases; unmatched junction bases: 11. Germline CDR1 is SGHTA and CDR2 is FQGTGA. This CDR3 has 16 residues. CDR3 bases: TGTGCCAGCAGCCAACACAGGGGGCAGTATGGCTATGGCTACACCTTC. Amino acid sequence: CASSQHRGQYGYGYTF. The whole variable domain, remainder taken from reference TRBV7-3 and TRBJ1-2, is GAGVSQTPSNKVTEKGKYVELRCDPISGHTALYWYRQSLGQGPEFLIYFQGTGAADDSGLPNDRFFAVRPEGSVSTLKIQRTERGDSAVYLCASSQHRGQYGYGYTFGSGTRLTVV.

The J gene is TRBJ2-3, the V gene TRBV5-6, with D perhaps TRBD1 (6 bases). The CDR3 contains 15 residues. Trimming left V 0 bases short and J 3 bases short, with 11 bases between. Germline-derived CDR1 and CDR2 are SGHDT and YYEEEE. The CDR3 here is CASSLAMRGTDTQYF. The CDR3 coding sequence is TGTGCCAGCAGCTTGGCCATGAGGGGGACAGATACGCAGTATTTT.

The sample holds many counts of this clonotype. The chain couples TRBV29-1 to TRBJ2-5; the D call may be TRBD1 or TRBD2 (5 bases each). The CDR3 totals 15 residues. Germline lookup yields CDR1 SQVTM and CDR2 ANQGSEA. The V end lost 7 bases, the J end lost 1 base, and 19 bases lay between the germline ends. CDR3 coding DNA: TGCAGCGCTAGTATCGGGGCAGGCTCCCAAGAGACCCAGTACTTC. Its translation is CSASIGAGSQETQYF.

This clonotype has just a few counts. V usage is TRBV7-2 and J usage is TRBJ1-2; D uncertain. Germline CDR1 and CDR2: SGHTA and FQGNSA. The ends were cut back, 3 bases at V and 6 bases at J, with 8 bases in the middle. CDR3 length: 12 amino acids. CDR3 nucleotide sequence: TGTGCCAGCAGCTTCCTACGGGATGGCTACACCTTC. Residues: CASSFLRDGYTF.

In its sample, this clonotype was seen many times. This sequence joins TRBV2 and TRBJ2-5, with D unresolved. Germline CDR1 is SNHLY and CDR2 is FYNNEI. The CDR3 sequence is 13 residues long. V dropped 8 bases and J dropped 5 bases, with 15 bases sitting between them. CDR3 in DNA: TGTGCCAGCCTGCGAAGCCATAGGGAGACCCAGTACTTC. Translating it yields CASLRSHRETQYF.

This clonotype was detected a few times. V gene TRBV20-1 combines with J gene TRBJ1-2, with D tentatively TRBD1 (5 bases). CDR1 DFQATT and CDR2 SNEGSKA come from the germline V gene (reference sequence). This CDR3 contains 14 residues. Trimming left V 0 bases short and J 4 bases short, with 12 bases between. The CDR3: CSARDGRAGYGYTF. The CDR3 DNA follows: TGCAGTGCTAGAGATGGCAGGGCTGGCTATGGCTACACCTTC.

This clonotype was seen a few times. J is TRBJ1-5 and V is TRBV7-2, with D uncertain. V shed 5 bases and J shed 3 bases, with 8 bases lying between them. There are 13 residues in the CDR3. Germline V gives CDR1 SGHTA, CDR2 FQGNSA. CDR3 amino acids: CASSAAINQPQHF. Here the CDR3 DNA reads TGTGCCAGCAGCGCAGCGATCAATCAGCCCCAGCATTTT.

Worth noting for this clonotype: The junction does not match germline at one end; this may be a read error. The chain combines TRBV10-3 with TRBJ2-2; 7 bases line up with TRBD2. The CDR3 has 17 amino acids. Per germline, CDR1 ENHRY and CDR2 SYGVKD. CDR3 loop: CAISVSSGREVTGELSF. For the CDR3, the DNA is TGTGCCATCAGTGTGAGTTCGGGACGGGAGGTCACCGGGGAGCTGTCTTTT.

This clonotype was seen ten or more times. This chain links TRBV6-1 with TRBJ1-4; tentatively, D is TRBD1 (6 bases). V lost 5 bases and J 8 bases, leaving 15 bases between the germline ends. Germline V CDR1 and CDR2: MNHNS, SASEGT. The CDR3 sequence is 14 residues long. CDR3 residues: CASSIVRGGEKLFF. In DNA, the CDR3 is TGTGCCAGCAGTATTGTCAGGGGTGGAGAAAAACTGTTTTTT.

On this clonotype: At one boundary the junction diverges from the germline segment, which might be a read error. The CDR3 reads CAISAGPGFYEQYF. DNA of the CDR3: TGTGCCATCAGCGCCGGGCCAGGATTCTACGAGCAGTACTTC. V usage is TRBV5-6 and J usage is TRBJ2-7; D is unclear. CDR1 and CDR2 (germline): SGHDT, YYEEEE. The CDR3 contains 14 residues.

The V and J genes are TRBV24-1 and TRBJ2-2, with TRBD1 as a possible D gene (5 bases). Trimming cost V 7 bases and J 4 bases, with 15 bases left between them. There are 15 residues in the CDR3. The V gene's germline CDR1 is KGHDR and CDR2 SFDVKD. CDR3 in amino acids: CATSKGAYPTGELFF. CDR3 DNA: TGTGCCACCAGCAAAGGGGCGTACCCCACCGGGGAGCTGTTTTTT.

This clonotype has a handful of counts. V gene TRBV21-1 combines with J gene TRBJ2-5; the DNA was not used to check the table's D call, TRBD2. TRBV21-1 is recorded as a pseudogene. The length of the CDR3 is 15 residues. The CDR3 nucleotides read TGTGCCATCACCGCGAGGGTCGCGTACCAAGAGACCCAGTACTTC. It yields the protein CAITARVAYQETQYF.

A few counts support this clonotype. V gene TRBV12-5 combines with J gene TRBJ1-5, with 10 bases lining up with TRBD1. The CDR3 has 19 amino acids. V gave up 7 bases and J gave up 3 bases; unmatched junction bases: 18. The germline V gene encodes CDR1 LGHNT and CDR2 FRNRAP. The CDR3 sequence: CASADSGQGTPPYNQPQHF. As DNA, the CDR3 is TGTGCTAGTGCGGACTCGGGACAGGGGACGCCTCCGTACAATCAGCCCCAGCATTTT.

The chain is built from TRBV9 and TRBJ2-2; D not certain. In germline, CDR1 is SGDLS, CDR2 YYNGEE. The V gene lost 3 bases and the J gene lost 4 bases, with 13 bases spanning the gap. This CDR3 has 15 residues. The CDR3 loop reads CASSARTYPTGELFF. CDR3 in DNA: TGTGCCAGCAGCGCTCGGACCTATCCCACCGGGGAGCTGTTTTTT.

This clonotype was seen ten or more times. The chain employs TRBV29-1 and TRBJ2-5, with TRBD1 matching 9 bases. J was trimmed by 4 bases and V by 3 bases; bases with no gene match: 9. The CDR3 extends over 15 amino acids. Germline V gene sequence: CDR1 SQVTM, CDR2 ANQGSEA. The CDR3 bases are TGCAGCGTTGAGGGACACCAACAGGGGGCAGAGACCCAGTACTTC. Its protein is CSVEGHQQGAETQYF.

The genes are TRBV5-1 and TRBJ2-1; TRBD2 aligns across 14 bases. Per the germline V gene, CDR1 is SGHRS and CDR2 is YFSETQ. The CDR3 has 14 residues. Unmatched junction bases numbered 2, after V lost 6 bases and J lost 6 bases. CDR3 coding DNA: TGCGCCAGCACCGGGACTAGCGGGAGCAATGAGCAGTTCTTC. This gives the protein CASTGTSGSNEQFF.

The V gene is TRBV6-6, the J gene TRBJ2-2; the D is unclear. CDR1 is MNHNY and CDR2 is SVGAGI in the germline V gene (reference sequence). CDR3 size: 13 residues. Trimming took 7 bases from V and 5 from J, leaving 11 bases between them. Written as DNA, the CDR3 is TGTGCCAGCACAGTGGACGGGACCGGGGAGCTGTTTTTT. It is translated as CASTVDGTGELFF.

This clonotype has only a few counts. The V and J genes are TRBV9 and TRBJ2-7; a possible D gene is TRBD1 (6 bases). Germline CDR1 reads SGDLS; CDR2 reads YYNGEE. The CDR3 loop spans 15 amino acids. Trimming shortened V by 0 bases and J by 2 bases, and 12 bases separated the two germline ends. CDR3 sequence: CASSVAEGGPYEQYF. CDR3 nucleotide sequence: TGTGCCAGCAGCGTAGCTGAAGGGGGACCCTACGAGCAGTACTTC. Drawing the rest from reference TRBV9 and TRBJ2-7, the complete variable domain is DSGVTQTPKHLITATGQRVTLRCSPRSGDLSVYWYQQSLDQGLQFLIQYYNGEERAKGNILERFSAQQFPDLHSELNLSSLELGDSALYFCASSVAEGGPYEQYFGPGTRLTVT.

This clonotype was counted a few times. The chain joins TRBV5-1 to TRBJ2-7; 8 positions agree with TRBD1. Germline-derived CDR1 and CDR2 are SGHRS and YFSETQ. This CDR3 contains 18 residues. The V segment lost 3 bases and the J segment 1 base; nucleotides outside the gene matches: 15. CDR3 loop: CASSYTFVGQGPSYEQYF. Written as DNA, the CDR3 is TGCGCCAGCAGCTACACATTCGTCGGACAGGGTCCTTCCTACGAGCAGTACTTC.

This clonotype was seen more than once but under ten times. J is TRBJ1-1 and V is TRBV10-3; D not resolved. V was shortened by 4 bases and J by 7 bases, with 10 bases between the two germline ends. The CDR3 runs 12 residues. The germline V gene has CDR1 ENHRY and CDR2 SYGVKD. The CDR3 reads CAISAYNNEAFF. The CDR3 nucleotides are TGTGCCATCAGTGCTTACAATAATGAAGCTTTCTTT.

This clonotype has just a few counts. The chain has TRBV29-1 and TRBJ1-2, with TRBD1 identical over 9 bases. The J segment lost 6 bases and the V segment lost 4 bases, leaving 6 bases of the junction unmatched. From germline, CDR1 is SQVTM and CDR2 ANQGSEA. This CDR3 is built from 13 residues. Written as DNA, the CDR3 is TGCAGCGTTGTGAGGGACAGGGACCATGGCTACACCTTC. This translates into CSVVRDRDHGYTF.